This T cell receptor (beta chain) was sequenced during a study of CD8+CD57+ T cells in acquired aplastic anemia. Overall study: DNA from sorted CD4+ and CD8+ cells averaged roughly 3.4 ug.

The CDR3 sequence is 20 residues long. CDR1 and CDR2 from the germline V gene are MGHDK and SYGVNS. V dropped 6 bases and J dropped 3; count of bases not matched to a gene: 19. Patients who underwent sequencing had shown CD8+CD57+ cell expansion by flow cytometry. Each of the patients presented with severe acquired aplastic anemia. Among the patients, none had received any therapy at the time of blood sampling. It was genomic DNA that served as the template for profiling TCR beta VDJ and CDR3. TCRdb processed the reads anew with MiXCR; each CDR3 protein has one entry. The sample includes roughly 500,000 distinct CDR3 sequences, less than 35% of them seen just once.

The chain employs TRBV25-1 and TRBJ1-4; 10 bases agree with TRBD1. The sequence derives from a human donor with aplastic anemia. Sequencing input: sorted CD4+, CD8+, or CD8+CD57+ T cells (not recorded which) from PBMCs. In DNA form, the CDR3 reads TGTGCCAGCAGCTTGGCCCTAAGGACAGGGGGGACAGGCCCTAATGAAAAACTGTTTTTT. This gives the protein CASSLALRTGGTGPNEKLFF.